Detailed here is one T cell receptor (beta chain). Which antigen it targets is not known. Base qualities are not provided; no much larger clone lies one nucleotide away. TCRbeta CDR3 regions were amplified from genomic DNA by means of the immunoSEQ Assay, a bias-controlled multiplex PCR. In the paper's pipeline: Nucleated cell counts per sample were estimated from amplification of reference gene primers within the assay. To quantify the absolute abundance of each unique TCRbeta CDR3 rearrangement, sequence reads were collapsed and filtered. For each sample, productive Simpson clonality was calculated as the square root of Simpson's diversity index over productive rearrangements. Imported from immuneACCESS, the table was reduced by TCRdb to in-frame sequences with V and J called. These copies leave out some clones; in studies compared against another copy, an unresolved V gene accounts for under half, and the cause of the remainder is not known. D and trimming come from the DNA, and the V and J calls and clone size come from that table. This sample has about 70,000 clones in its table, and around 88% of those were observed once. Less than 15% of the sample rests with the top ten.

Collaborating institutions collected whole blood in K2EDTA tubes following their own protocols. For TCRbeta analysis, collaborators shipped samples in one of three forms: frozen whole blood, isolated PBMCs, or DNA extracted from either of those sample types. This sample is part of a study of blood T cell repertoires in COVID-19 (dated by TCRdb to 2018 to 2020). Regarding the study in general: Samples from collaborators originated in the United States, Italy and Spain and spanned both the acute and convalescent phases of COVID-19. The repertoires were made available in a free public database intended to serve as a resource for research on the immune response to SARS-CoV-2. A de-identified subject ID, COVID-19 status, age in years and sex were almost always included in the sample metadata. HLA class I and class II types, where available, came from metadata supplied by the sample provider rather than from assay-based typing. The samples were drawn from the first 160 participants of the ongoing ImmuneRACE study and from 1,254 subjects provided by 6 global collaborators. The material from the prospective study consisted of cDNA or gDNA derived from T cells, B-cell-depleted T cells, or PBMCs. Subjects who had been exposed to COVID-19, were actively infected with it, or had recovered from it provided the deeply sampled blood TCRbeta repertoires that made up the dataset. The full study reports these points: Clinical and demographic metadata were provided uncurated, with the amount varying by source and participant.

CDR1 and CDR2 (MGHRA, YSYEKL) derive from the germline V gene. The CDR3 covers 18 residues, taking in both the cysteine and the phenylalanine. Just CDR3 DNA is preserved here, 54 bases in frame from base 1. The junction shows trimming of 0 bases on V and 6 bases on J, and the gene matches do not reach 11 bases of it. This receptor was taken from a human donor in a cohort sampled during active COVID-19. Input material: peripheral blood. The chain was built from TRBV4-1 and TRBJ1-2; TRBD1 fits 12 bases in the junction. The CDR3 in this case is CASSQDRLGQGAKDGYTF. DNA sequence: TGCGCCAGCAGCCAAGACCGGCTGGGACAGGGGGCGAAGGATGGCTACACCTTC.